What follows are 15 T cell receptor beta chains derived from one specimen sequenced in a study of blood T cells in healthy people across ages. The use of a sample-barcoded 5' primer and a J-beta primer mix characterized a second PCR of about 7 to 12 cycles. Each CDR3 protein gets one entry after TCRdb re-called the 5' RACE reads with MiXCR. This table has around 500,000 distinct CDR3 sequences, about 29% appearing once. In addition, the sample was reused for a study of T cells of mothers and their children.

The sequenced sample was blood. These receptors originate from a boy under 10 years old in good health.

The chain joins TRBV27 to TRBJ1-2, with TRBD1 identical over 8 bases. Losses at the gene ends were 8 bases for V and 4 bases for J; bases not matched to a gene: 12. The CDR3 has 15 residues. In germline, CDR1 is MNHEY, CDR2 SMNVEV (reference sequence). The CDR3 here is CASASGQGPSYGYTF. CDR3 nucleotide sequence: TGTGCCAGCGCTTCCGGACAGGGACCGTCCTATGGCTACACCTTC.

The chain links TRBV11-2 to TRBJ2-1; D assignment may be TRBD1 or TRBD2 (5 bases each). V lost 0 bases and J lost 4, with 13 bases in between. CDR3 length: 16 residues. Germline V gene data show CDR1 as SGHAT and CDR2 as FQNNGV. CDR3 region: CASSLDTQEEYNEQFF. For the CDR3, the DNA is TGTGCCAGCAGCTTAGATACACAGGAGGAATACAATGAGCAGTTCTTC.

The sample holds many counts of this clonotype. CDR3: CASSPNGLRSYEQYF. CDR3 sequence (DNA): TGTGCCAGCAGTCCCAATGGTCTTCGCTCCTACGAGCAGTACTTC. The rearrangement uses TRBV28 and TRBJ2-5, with D unresolved. The DNA matches TRBJ2-7 better at its end, which makes the J call doubtful. Germline loops: CDR1 MDHEN, CDR2 SYDVKM. There are 15 residues in the CDR3.

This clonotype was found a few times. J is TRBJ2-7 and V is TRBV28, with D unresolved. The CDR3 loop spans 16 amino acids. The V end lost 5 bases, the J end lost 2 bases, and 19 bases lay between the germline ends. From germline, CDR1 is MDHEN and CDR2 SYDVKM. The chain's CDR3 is CASSNLTQRITYEQYF. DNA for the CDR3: TGTGCCAGCAGTAACCTGACCCAGAGGATTACCTACGAGCAGTACTTC.

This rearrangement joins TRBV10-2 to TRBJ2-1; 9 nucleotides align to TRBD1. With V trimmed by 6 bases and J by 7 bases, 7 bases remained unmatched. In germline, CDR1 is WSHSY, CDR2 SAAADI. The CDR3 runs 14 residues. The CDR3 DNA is TGCGCCAGCAGCCCCGACAGGGGGAGGAATGAGCAGTTCTTC. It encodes CASSPDRGRNEQFF.

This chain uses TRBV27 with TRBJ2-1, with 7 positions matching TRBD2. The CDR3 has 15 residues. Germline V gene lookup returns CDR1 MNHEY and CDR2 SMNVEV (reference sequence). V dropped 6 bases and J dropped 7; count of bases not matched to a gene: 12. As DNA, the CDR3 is TGTGCCAGCAGCTCCCCGACGCGAGCGGGGAATGAGCAGTTCTTC. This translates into CASSSPTRAGNEQFF.

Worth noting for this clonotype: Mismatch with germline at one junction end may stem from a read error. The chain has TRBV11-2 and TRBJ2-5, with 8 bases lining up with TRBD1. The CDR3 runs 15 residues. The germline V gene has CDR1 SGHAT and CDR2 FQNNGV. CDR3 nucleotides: TGTGCCAGCAGCGTCGACAGGGGAGATCTAGAGTCCCAGTACTTC. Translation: CASSVDRGDLESQYF.

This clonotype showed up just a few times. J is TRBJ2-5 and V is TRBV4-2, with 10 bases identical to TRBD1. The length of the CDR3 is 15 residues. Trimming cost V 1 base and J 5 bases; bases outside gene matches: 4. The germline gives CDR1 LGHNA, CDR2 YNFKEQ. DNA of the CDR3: TGTGCCAGCAGCCAAGGACAGGGGGCGCGGGAGACCCAGTACTTC. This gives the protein CASSQGQGARETQYF.

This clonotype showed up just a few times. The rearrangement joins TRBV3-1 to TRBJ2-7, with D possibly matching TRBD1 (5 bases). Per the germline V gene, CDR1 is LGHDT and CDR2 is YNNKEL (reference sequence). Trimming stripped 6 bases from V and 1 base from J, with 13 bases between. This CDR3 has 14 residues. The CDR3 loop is CASSPFDRSYEQYF. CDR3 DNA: TGTGCCAGCAGTCCTTTTGACAGATCCTACGAGCAGTACTTC.

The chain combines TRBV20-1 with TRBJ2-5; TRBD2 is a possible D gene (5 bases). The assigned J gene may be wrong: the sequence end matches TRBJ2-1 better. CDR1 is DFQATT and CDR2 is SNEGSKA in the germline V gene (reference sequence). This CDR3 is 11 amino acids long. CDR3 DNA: TGCAGTGCGACTATTGTTAGTGAGCAGTTCTTC. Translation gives CSATIVSEQFF.

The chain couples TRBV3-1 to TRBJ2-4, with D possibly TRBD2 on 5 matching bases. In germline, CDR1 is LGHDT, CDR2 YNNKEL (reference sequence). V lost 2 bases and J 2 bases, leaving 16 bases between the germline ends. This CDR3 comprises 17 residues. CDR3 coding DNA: TGTGCCAGCAGCCAACTGGGGAACGGGATTCCCAAAAACATTCAGTACTTC. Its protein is CASSQLGNGIPKNIQYF.

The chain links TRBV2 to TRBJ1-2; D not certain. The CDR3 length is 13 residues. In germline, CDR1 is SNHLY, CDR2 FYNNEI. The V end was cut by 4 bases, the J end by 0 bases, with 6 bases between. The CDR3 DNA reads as TGTGCCAGCAGTGCATCCACTAACTATGGCTACACCTTC. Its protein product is CASSASTNYGYTF.

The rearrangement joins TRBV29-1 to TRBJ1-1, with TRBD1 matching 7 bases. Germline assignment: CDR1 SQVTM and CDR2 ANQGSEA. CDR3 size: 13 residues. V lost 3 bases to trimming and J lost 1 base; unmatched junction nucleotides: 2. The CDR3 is CSVEGQQNTEAFF. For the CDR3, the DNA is TGCAGCGTTGAGGGACAGCAGAACACTGAAGCTTTCTTT.

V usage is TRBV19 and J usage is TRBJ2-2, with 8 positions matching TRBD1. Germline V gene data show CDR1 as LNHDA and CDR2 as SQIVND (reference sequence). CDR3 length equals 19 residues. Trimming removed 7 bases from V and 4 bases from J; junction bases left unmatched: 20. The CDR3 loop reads CASNNPGQGSLYSTGELFF. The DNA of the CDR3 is TGTGCCAGTAACAACCCAGGACAGGGAAGTTTATATTCCACCGGGGAGCTGTTTTTT.

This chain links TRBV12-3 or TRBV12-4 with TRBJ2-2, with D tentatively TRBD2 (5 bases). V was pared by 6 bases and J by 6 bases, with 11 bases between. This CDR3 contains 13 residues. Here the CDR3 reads CASSTLVPGELFF. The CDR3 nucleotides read TGTGCCAGCAGCACACTAGTGCCCGGGGAGCTGTTTTTT.